This TCR beta chain emerged from a study of prognosis after radiotherapy for stage I lung cancer. This clonotype was observed at least ten times. Its cognate antigen is unknown. Collection of peripheral blood, in a volume of 4.5 to 6.5 milliliters, was performed at each of two time points. Starting from genomic DNA, TCR beta CDR3 was amplified through two-round multiplex PCR. Round-one PCR had primers specific to each TRBV and TRBJ gene. TCRdb ran MiXCR on the multiplex PCR reads and lists one entry per CDR3 protein. Altogether about 34,000 distinct CDR3 sequences are present, approximately 36% being singletons, with the ten largest covering roughly 17%. The study's findings and limits: In patients who developed distant metastases, Shannon entropy measured after stereotactic body radiation therapy was lower, and baseline Shannon entropy was not associated with metastases. The study left the tumor specificity of the expanded TCR clones undetermined.

In germline, CDR1 is MNHNS, CDR2 SASEGT. This CDR3 has 14 residues. V lost 7 bases and J lost 0, with 13 bases in between. V and J are TRBV6-1 and TRBJ2-7; a weak D match, TRBD1 (6 bases). This clonotype was sampled from a donor over 45 with non-small cell lung cancer. The material sequenced was PBMCs, taken before or after stereotactic body radiation therapy (not recorded which). The CDR3 nucleotides are TGTGCCAGCAAGGCGGCAGGGGACTCCTACGAGCAGTACTTC. Protein sequence: CASKAAGDSYEQYF.